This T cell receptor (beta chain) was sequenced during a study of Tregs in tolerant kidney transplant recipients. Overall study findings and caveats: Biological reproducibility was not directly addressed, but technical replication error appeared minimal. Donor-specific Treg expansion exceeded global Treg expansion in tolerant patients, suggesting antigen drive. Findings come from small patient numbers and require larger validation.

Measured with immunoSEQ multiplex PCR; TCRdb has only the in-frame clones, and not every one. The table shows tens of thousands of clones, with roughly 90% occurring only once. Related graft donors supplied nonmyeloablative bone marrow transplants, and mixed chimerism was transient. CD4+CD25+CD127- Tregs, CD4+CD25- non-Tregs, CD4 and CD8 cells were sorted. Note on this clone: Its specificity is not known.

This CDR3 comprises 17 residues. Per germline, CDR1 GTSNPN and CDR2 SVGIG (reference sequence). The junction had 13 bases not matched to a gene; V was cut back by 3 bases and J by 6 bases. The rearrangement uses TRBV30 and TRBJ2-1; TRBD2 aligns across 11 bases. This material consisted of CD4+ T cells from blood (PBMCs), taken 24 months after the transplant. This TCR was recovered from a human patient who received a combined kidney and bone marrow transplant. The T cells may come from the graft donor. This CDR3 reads CAWSLAGGTAVFNEQFF. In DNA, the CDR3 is TGTGCCTGGAGCTTAGCGGGGGGGACGGCGGTTTTCAATGAGCAGTTCTTC.